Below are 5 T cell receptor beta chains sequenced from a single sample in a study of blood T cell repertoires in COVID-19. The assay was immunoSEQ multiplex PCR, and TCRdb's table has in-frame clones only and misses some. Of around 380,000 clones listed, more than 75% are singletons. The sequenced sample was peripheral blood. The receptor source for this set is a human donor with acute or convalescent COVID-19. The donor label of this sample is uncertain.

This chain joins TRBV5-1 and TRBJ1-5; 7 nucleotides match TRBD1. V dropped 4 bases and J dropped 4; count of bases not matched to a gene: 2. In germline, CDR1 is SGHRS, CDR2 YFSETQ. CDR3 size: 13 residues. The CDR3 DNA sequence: TGCGCCAGCAGCCCGGGACAGAATCAGCCCCAGCATTTT. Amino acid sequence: CASSPGQNQPQHF.

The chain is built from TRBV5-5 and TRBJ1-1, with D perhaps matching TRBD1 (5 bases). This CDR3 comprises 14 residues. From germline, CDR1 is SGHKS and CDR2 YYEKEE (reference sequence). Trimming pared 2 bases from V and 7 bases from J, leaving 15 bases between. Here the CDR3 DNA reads TGTGCCAGCAGCTTATTCCTGCCGCAGGGTGAAGCTTTCTTT. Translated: CASSLFLPQGEAFF.

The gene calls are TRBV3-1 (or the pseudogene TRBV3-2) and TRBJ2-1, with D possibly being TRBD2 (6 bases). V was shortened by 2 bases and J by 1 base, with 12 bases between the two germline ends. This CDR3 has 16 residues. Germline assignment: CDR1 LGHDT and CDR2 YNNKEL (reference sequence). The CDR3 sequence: CASSQSLAGSYNEQFF. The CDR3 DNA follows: TGTGCCAGCAGCCAAAGTCTGGCGGGGTCCTACAATGAGCAGTTCTTC.

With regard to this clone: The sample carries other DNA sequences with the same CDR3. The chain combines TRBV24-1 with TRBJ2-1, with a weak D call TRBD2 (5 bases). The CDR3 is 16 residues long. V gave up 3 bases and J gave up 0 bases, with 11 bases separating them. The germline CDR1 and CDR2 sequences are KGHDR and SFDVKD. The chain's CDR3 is CATSDTGSSSYNEQFF. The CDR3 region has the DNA TGTGCCACCAGTGATACTGGGAGCAGCTCCTACAATGAGCAGTTCTTC.

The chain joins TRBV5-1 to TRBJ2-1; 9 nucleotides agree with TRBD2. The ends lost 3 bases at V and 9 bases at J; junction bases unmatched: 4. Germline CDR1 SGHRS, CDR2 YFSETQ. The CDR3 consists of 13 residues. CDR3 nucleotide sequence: TGCGCCAGCAGCTCGCGGGAGGGAGGTGAGCAGTTCTTC. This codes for CASSSREGGEQFF.